Shown below are 4 T cell receptor beta chains from a single sample sequenced in a study of T cells in women clearing cervical HPV infection (dated by TCRdb to the late 2010s). The receptor library was made with the immunoSEQ multiplex PCR assay. The immuneACCESS repertoire file appears here via TCRdb, limited to in-frame rearrangements. These files lack a portion of the clones; in checked studies, under half of the deficit traces to unresolved V genes, and the cause of the others is not known. In this sample's table one finds roughly 30,000 clones. The ten biggest clones cover 17% of the sample. The sample consisted of blood buffy coat. These receptors all stem from a woman between 18 and 75 years old with a cervical HPV16 infection that either progressed to CIN3+ or cleared (not recorded which).

A note on this clone: From the germline J gene comes the end of the CDR3, since the read stops 3 residues before it. This rearrangement joins TRBV19 to TRBJ2-3, with D possibly being TRBD2 (5 bases). Germline values: CDR1 LNHDA, CDR2 SQIVND (reference sequence). Trimming pared 6 bases from V and 2 bases from J, leaving 12 bases between. This CDR3 has 14 residues. The covered CDR3 bases are TGTGCCAGTAGCCTTAGCGCAGTCACAGATACG. Translation gives CASSLSAVTDT. The CDR3 in full is CASSLSAVTDTQYF.

Points on this clone: The observed sequence ends 3 residues before the CDR3 terminus, with the missing tail filled in from the germline J gene. The chain couples TRBV14 to TRBJ2-5; D is unclear. Trimming removed 5 bases from V and 4 bases from J, with 11 bases in between. Germline V gene data show CDR1 as SGHDN and CDR2 as FVKESK. The CDR3 has 13 amino acids. CDR3 DNA, as far as it was read: TGTGCCAGCAGCTCATATCGGTCAGAGACC. It yields the protein CASSSYRSET. The CDR3 in full is CASSSYRSETQYF.

Comments on this clone: The read gets to within 3 residues of the CDR3 end, and the germline J gene fills in the rest. The chain combines TRBV5-4 with TRBJ2-2; 7 bases match TRBD1. Germline V lookup: CDR1 SGHNT, CDR2 YYREEE (reference sequence). J was trimmed by 0 bases and V by 6 bases; bases with no gene match: 5. This CDR3 is 15 amino acids long. CDR3: CASTVTGTNTGELFF. The CDR3 bases that were read are TGTGCCAGCACAGTGACAGGGACGAACACCGGGGAG. Full variable domain (remainder filled in from reference TRBV5-4 and TRBJ2-2): ETGVTQSPTHLIKTRGQQVTLRCSSQSGHNTVSWYQQALGQGPQFIFQYYREEENGRGNFPPRFSGLQFPNYSSELNVNALELDDSALYLCASTVTGTNTGELFFGEGSRLTVL.

As for this clone: With the read ending 3 residues before the CDR3 end, the germline J gene is used to fill in that end. The chain has TRBV20-1 and TRBJ2-1, with 8 bases aligning to TRBD2. The CDR3 has 20 amino acids. Germline V gives CDR1 DFQATT, CDR2 SNEGSKA (reference sequence). Trimming took 6 bases from V and 4 from J; bases not matched to a gene: 26. The CDR3 protein is CSAYSLTGGSTKATYNEQFF. The part of the CDR3 DNA that was read is TGCAGTGCCTACTCTCTGACGGGGGGGAGTACAAAAGCGACTTACAATGAG.